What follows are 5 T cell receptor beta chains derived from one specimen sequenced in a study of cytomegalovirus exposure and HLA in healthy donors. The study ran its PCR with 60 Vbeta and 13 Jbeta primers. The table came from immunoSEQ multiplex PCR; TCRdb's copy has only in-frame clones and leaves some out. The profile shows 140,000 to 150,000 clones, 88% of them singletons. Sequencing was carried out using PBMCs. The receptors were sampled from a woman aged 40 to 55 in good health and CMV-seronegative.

CDR3 bases: TGTGCCAGCAGCCAAGATCCCAGCGGGACCTACAATGAGCAGTTCTTC. Translated, it gives CASSQDPSGTYNEQFF. This sequence joins TRBV4-2 and TRBJ2-1, with 7 bases fitting TRBD2. Germline-derived CDR1 and CDR2 are LGHNA and YNFKEQ. The CDR3 extends over 16 amino acids. J gave up 2 bases and V 0 bases, and 4 bases lay outside the gene matches.

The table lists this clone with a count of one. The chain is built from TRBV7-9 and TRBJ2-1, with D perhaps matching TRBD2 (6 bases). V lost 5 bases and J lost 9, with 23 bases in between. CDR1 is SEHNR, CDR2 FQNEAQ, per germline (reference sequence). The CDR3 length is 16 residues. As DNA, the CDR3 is TGTGCCAGCAGCCCCGGGACTCATGACAGTGAGGGTGAGCAGTTCTTC. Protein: CASSPGTHDSEGEQFF.

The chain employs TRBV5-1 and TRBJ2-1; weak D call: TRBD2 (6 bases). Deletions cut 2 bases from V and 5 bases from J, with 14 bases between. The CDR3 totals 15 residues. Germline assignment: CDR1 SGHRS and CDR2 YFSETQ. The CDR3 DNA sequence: TGCGCCAGCAGCTTCGTGGGGGGTGTGGACAATGAGCAGTTCTTC. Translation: CASSFVGGVDNEQFF. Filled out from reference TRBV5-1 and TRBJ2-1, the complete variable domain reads KAGVTQTPRYLIKTRGQQVTLSCSPISGHRSVSWYQQTPGQGLQFLFEYFSETQRNKGNFPGRFSGRQFSNSRSEMNVSTLELGDSALYLCASSFVGGVDNEQFFGPGTRLTVL.

CDR3 sequence reads: CASSFSGHPLEYF. DNA for the CDR3: TGTGCCAGCAGTTTTTCAGGGCACCCGCTGGAGTACTTC. The chain combines TRBV27 with TRBJ2-4; the D gene is possibly TRBD1 (5 bases). V lost 3 bases and J 14 bases, leaving 17 bases between the germline ends. The CDR3 extends over 13 amino acids. Germline loops: CDR1 MNHEY, CDR2 SMNVEV (reference sequence).

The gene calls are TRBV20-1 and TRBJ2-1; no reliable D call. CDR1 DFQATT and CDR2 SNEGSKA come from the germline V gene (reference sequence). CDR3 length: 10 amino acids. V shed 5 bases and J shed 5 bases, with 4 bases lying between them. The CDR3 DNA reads TGCAGTGCTCTACACAATGAGCAGTTCTTC. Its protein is CSALHNEQFF.